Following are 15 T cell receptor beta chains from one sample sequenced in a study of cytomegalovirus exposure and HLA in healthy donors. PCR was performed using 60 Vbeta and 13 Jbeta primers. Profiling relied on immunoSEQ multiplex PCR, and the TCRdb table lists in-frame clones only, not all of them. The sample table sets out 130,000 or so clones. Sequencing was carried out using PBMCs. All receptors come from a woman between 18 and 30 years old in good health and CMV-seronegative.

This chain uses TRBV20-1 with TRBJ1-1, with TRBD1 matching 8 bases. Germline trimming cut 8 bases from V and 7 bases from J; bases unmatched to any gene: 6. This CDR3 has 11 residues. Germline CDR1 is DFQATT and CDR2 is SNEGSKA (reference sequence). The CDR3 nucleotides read TGCAGTTTCTGGACAGGGAATGAAGCTTTCTTT. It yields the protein CSFWTGNEAFF.

CDR3 DNA sequence: TGTGCCAGCAGCTACGGGACAATCGGGGAGCTGTTTTTT. Protein product: CASSYGTIGELFF. The chain recombines TRBV7-2 with TRBJ2-2; D is possibly TRBD1 (6 bases). CDR1 is SGHTA and CDR2 is FQGNSA in the germline V gene. CDR3 length equals 13 residues. The V and J ends lost 4 bases and 7 bases respectively, with 10 bases between them.

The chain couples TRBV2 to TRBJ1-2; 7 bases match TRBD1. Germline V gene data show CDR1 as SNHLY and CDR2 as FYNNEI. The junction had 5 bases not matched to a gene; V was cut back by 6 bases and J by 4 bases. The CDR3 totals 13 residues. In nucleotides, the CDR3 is TGTGCCAGCAGCCTCGGGACAGCCTATGGCTACACCTTC. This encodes CASSLGTAYGYTF.

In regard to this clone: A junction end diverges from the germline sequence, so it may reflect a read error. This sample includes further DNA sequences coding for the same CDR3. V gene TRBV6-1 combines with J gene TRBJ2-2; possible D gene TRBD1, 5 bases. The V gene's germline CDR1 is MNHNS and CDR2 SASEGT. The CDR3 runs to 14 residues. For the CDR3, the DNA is TGTGCCAGCAGTGAAGTGGCGGACACGGGGGAGCTGTTTTTT. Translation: CASSEVADTGELFF.

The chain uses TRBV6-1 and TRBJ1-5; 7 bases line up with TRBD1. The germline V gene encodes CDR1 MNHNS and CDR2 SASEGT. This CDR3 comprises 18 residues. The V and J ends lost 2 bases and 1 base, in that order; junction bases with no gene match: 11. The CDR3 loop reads CASSEPPLTGVSNQPQHF. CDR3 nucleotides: TGTGCCAGCAGTGAACCGCCTTTAACAGGGGTAAGCAATCAGCCCCAGCATTTT.

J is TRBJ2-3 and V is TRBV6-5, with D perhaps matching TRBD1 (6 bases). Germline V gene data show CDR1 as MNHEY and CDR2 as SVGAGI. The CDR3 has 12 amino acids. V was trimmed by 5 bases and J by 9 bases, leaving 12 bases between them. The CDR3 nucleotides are TGTGCCAGCAGTCCGGCTGGGGGCACGCAGTATTTT. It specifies CASSPAGGTQYF.

The CDR3 DNA reads as TGTGCCAGCAGCTTATTACAGGCCAGCTCCTACGAGCAGTACTTC. The encoded protein is CASSLLQASSYEQYF. This chain joins TRBV7-8 and TRBJ2-7; weak D call: TRBD1 (5 bases). The germline V gene has CDR1 SGHVS and CDR2 FQNEAQ. CDR3 length: 15 amino acids. V dropped 2 bases and J dropped 0 bases, with 11 bases sitting between them.

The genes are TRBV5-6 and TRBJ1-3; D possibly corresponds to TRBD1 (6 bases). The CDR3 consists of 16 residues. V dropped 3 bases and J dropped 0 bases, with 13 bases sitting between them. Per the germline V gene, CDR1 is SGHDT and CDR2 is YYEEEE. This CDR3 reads CASSYPQGHSGNTIYF. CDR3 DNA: TGTGCCAGCAGCTACCCGCAGGGGCACTCTGGAAACACCATATATTTT.

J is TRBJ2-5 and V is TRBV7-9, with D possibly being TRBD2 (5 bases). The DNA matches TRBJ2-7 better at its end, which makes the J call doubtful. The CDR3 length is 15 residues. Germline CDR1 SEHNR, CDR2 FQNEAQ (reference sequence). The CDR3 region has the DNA TGTGCCAGCAGCCCGTTGTCCCGGGGAGCCTACGAGCAGTACTTC. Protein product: CASSPLSRGAYEQYF.

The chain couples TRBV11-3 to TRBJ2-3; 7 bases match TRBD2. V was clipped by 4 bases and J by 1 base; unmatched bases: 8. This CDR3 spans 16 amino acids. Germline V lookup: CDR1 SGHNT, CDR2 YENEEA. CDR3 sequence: CASSSPMAGGTDTQYF. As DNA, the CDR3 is TGTGCCAGCAGCTCCCCTATGGCGGGAGGCACAGATACGCAGTATTTT.

Written as DNA, the CDR3 is TGCAGCGCCTCCCGGGACAGCATGAACACTGAAGCTTTCTTT. As protein: CSASRDSMNTEAFF. The chain is built from TRBV29-1 and TRBJ1-1; 7 nucleotides align to TRBD1. Germline V gives CDR1 SQVTM, CDR2 ANQGSEA. The ends lost 7 bases at V and 0 bases at J; junction bases unmatched: 8. CDR3 length equals 14 residues.

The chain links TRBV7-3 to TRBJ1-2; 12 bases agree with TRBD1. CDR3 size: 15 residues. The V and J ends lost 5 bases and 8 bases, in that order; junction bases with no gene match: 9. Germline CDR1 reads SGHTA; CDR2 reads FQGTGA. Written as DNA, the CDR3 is TGTGCCAGCAGCCCCGGGACAGGGGGCGCCGGGGGCTACACCTTC. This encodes CASSPGTGGAGGYTF.

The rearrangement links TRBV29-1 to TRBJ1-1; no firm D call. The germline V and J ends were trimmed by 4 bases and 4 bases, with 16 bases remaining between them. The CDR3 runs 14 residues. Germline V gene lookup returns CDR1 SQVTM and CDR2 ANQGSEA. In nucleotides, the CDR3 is TGCAGCGTTGTGGTGAGGGTCGTTGGCACTGAAGCTTTCTTT. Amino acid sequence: CSVVVRVVGTEAFF.

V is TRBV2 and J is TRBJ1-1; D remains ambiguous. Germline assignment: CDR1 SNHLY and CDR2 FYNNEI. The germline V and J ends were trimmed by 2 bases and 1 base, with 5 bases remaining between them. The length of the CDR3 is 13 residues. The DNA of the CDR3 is TGTGCCAGCAGTGAACACAGGAACACTGAAGCTTTCTTT. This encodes CASSEHRNTEAFF. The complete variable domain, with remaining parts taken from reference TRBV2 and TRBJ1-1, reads EPEVTQTPSHQVTQMGQEVILRCVPISNHLYFYWYRQILGQKVEFLVSFYNNEISEKSEIFDDQFSVERPDGSNFTLKIRSTKLEDSAMYFCASSEHRNTEAFFGQGTRLTVV.

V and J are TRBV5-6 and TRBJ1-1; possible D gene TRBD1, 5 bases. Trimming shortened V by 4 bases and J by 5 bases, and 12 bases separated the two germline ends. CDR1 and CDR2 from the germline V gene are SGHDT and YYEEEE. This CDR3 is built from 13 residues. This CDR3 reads CASSINRITEAFF. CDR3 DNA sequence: TGTGCCAGCAGCATTAACAGGATTACTGAAGCTTTCTTT.